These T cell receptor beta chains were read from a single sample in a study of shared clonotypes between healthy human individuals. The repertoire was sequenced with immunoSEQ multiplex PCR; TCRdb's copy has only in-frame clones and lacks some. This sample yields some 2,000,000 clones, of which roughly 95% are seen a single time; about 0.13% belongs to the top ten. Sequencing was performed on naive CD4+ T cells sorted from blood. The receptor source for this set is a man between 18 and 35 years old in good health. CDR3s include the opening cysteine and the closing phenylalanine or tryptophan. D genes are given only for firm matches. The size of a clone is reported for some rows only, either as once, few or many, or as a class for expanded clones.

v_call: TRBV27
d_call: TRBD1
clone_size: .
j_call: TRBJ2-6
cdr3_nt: TGTGCCAGCAGTTTATCGTGGACAGGGGGTAGTGGGGCCAACGTCCTGACTTTC
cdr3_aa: CASSLSWTGGSGANVLTF

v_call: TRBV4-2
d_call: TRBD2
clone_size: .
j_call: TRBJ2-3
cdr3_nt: TGTGCCAGCAGCCAAGATCTCCTTCTAGCGGCTAGCACAGATACGCAGTATTTT
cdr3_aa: CASSQDLLLAASTDTQYF

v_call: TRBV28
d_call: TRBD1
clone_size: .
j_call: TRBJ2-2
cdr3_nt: TGTGCCAGCCTCGACAGGGGGCGCACCGGGGAGCTGTTTTTT
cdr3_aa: CASLDRGRTGELFF

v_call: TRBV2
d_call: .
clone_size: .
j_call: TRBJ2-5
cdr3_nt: TGTGCCACCTCGTGGGGGCCGCAAGAGACCCAGTACTTC
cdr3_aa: CATSWGPQETQYF

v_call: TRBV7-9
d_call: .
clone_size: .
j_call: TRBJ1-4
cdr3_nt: TGTGCCAGCAGCCGTGATAATGAAAAACTGTTTTTT
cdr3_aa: CASSRDNEKLFF

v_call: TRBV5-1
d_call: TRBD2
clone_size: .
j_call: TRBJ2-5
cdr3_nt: TGCGCCAGCAGCTTTCCGCCTAGCGGGGGGGGAGAGACCCAGTACTTC
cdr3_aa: CASSFPPSGGGETQYF

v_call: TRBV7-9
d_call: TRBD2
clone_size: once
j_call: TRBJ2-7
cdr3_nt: TGTGCCAGCAGCTTAAGGGGGACTAGCGGGCAGGGCGAGCAGTACTTC
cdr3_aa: CASSLRGTSGQGEQYF

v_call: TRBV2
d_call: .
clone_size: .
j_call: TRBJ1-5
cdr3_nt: TGTGCCAGCAGTGACTCAGACTCGGGAGGTCAGCCCCAGCATTTT
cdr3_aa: CASSDSDSGGQPQHF

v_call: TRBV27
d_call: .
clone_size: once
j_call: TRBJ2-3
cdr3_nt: TGTGCCAGCAGTTTAGTCCGGGGCCCCTTCACAGATACGCAGTATTTT
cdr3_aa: CASSLVRGPFTDTQYF

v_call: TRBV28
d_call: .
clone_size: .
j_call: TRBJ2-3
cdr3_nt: TGTGCCAGCAGTTCAGGGACTGCCGGCGTAGATACGCAGTATTTT
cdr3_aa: CASSSGTAGVDTQYF

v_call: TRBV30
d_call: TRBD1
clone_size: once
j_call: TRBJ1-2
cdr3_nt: TGTGCCTGGCGTTCGGACAGGGGGACTAGATTCTATGGCTACACCTTC
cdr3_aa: CAWRSDRGTRFYGYTF

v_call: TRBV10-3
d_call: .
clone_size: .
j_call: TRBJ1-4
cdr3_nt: TGTGCCATCAAGGACGCATCAACTAATGAAAAACTGTTTTTT
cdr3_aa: CAIKDASTNEKLFF

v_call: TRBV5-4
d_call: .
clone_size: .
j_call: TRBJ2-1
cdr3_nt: TGTGCCAGCAGCTTAAAGGAGACCTACAATGAGCAGTTCTTC
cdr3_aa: CASSLKETYNEQFF

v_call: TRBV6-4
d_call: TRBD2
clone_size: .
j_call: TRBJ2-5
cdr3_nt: TGTGCCAGCAGTGTGCGTAGCGGGGACATCCAAGAGACCCAGTACTTC
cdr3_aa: CASSVRSGDIQETQYF

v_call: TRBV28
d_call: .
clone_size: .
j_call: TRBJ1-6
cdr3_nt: TGTGCCAGCAGTTTCGGCGGCCCCTCCTATAATTCACCCCTCCACTTT
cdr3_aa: CASSFGGPSYNSPLHF

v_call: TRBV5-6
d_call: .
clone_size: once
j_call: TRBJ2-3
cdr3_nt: TGTGCCAGCAGCTTGGGGTGGGCCACAGATACGCAGTATTTT
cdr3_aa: CASSLGWATDTQYF

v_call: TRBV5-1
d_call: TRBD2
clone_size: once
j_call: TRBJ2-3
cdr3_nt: TGCGCCAGCAGCTTGATACGGGGGGGTACAGATACGCAGTATTTT
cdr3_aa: CASSLIRGGTDTQYF

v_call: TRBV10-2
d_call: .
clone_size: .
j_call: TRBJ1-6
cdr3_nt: TGCGCCAGCAGTGAGGCGTCAGGGAGCTCCTATAATTCACCCCTCCACTTT
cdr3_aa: CASSEASGSSYNSPLHF

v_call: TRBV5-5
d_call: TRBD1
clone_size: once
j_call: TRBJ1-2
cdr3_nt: TGTGCCAGCAGCTTGTCGACAGGGGGAAGCTACACCTTC
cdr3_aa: CASSLSTGGSYTF

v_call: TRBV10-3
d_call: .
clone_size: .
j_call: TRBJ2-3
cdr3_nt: TGTGCCATCAGACAGGGCCCCAGCACAGATACGCAGTATTTT
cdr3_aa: CAIRQGPSTDTQYF

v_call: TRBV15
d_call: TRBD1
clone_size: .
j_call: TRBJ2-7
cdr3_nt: TGTGCCACCAGCAGAGATCTAAGGACAGGCTCCTACGAGCAGTACTTC
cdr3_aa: CATSRDLRTGSYEQYF

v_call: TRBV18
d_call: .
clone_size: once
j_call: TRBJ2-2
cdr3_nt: TGTGCCAGCTCACCCGGTGCCAACACCGGGGAGCTGTTTTTT
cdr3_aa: CASSPGANTGELFF

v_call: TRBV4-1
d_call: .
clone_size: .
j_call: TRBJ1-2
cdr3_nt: TGCGCCAGCCGTACCGCGCCTGGGGGCAAAACTCTCATAGGAGGCTACACCTTC
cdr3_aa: CASRTAPGGKTLIGGYTF

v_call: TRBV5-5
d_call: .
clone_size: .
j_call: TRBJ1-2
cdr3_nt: TGTGCCAGCAGCTTCTCAAGGGAAGGCTATGGCTACACCTTC
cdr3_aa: CASSFSREGYGYTF

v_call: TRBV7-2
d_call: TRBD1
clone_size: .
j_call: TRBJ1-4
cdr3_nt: TGTGCCAGCAGCCCAAACAGGGGGCCCGGTGAAAAACTGTTTTTT
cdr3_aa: CASSPNRGPGEKLFF

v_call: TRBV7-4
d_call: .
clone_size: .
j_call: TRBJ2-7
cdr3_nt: TGTGCCAGCAGCTTAGCCGTCCGGGACAACTACGAGCAGTACTTC
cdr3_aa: CASSLAVRDNYEQYF

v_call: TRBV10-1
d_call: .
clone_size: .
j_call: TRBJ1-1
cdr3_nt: TGCGCCAGCAGTGAGTCGGGGGGGGGCACTGAAGCTTTCTTT
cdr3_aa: CASSESGGGTEAFF

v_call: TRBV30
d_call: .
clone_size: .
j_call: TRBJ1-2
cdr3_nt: TGTGCCTGGACAAAACAGGACTATGGCTACACCTTC
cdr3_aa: CAWTKQDYGYTF

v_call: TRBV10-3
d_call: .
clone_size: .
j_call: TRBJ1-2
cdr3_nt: TGTGCCATCAGTACCGACGGAAACTATGGCTACACCTTC
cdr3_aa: CAISTDGNYGYTF